The 9 T cell receptor beta chains reported below all come from one sample, sequenced in a study of STAT5B mutations in CD4+ large granular lymphocyte leukemia. Profiled with immunoSEQ multiplex PCR; TCRdb holds only in-frame clones, not every one. The data hold almost 20,000 clones, with roughly 83% observed a single time. The sequenced sample was CD4+ T cells from blood buffy coats. These receptors all stem from a human donor in good health.

The genes are TRBV5-6 and TRBJ1-2; 7 positions agree with TRBD1. V lost 0 bases, J lost 3 bases, and 2 bases stayed unmatched. CDR3 length: 14 residues. The germline V gene has CDR1 SGHDT and CDR2 YYEEEE. The CDR3 loop is CASSLDRGDYGYTF. The CDR3 DNA is TGTGCCAGCAGCTTGGACAGGGGAGACTATGGCTACACCTTC.

The table lists this clone with a count of one. The chain recombines TRBV19 with TRBJ1-2; 10 bases fit TRBD1. Germline values: CDR1 LNHDA, CDR2 SQIVND (reference sequence). Trimming removed 5 bases from V and 7 bases from J; junction bases left unmatched: 10. This CDR3 is built from 15 residues. For the CDR3, the DNA is TGTGCCAGTAGTTTACTACCGGGACAGGGGTCTGGCTACACCTTC. It codes for CASSLLPGQGSGYTF.

CDR3 amino acids: CASSEGTGGTEAFF. Written as DNA, the CDR3 is TGCGCCAGCAGTGAAGGGACAGGGGGCACTGAAGCTTTCTTT. This rearrangement joins TRBV10-1 to TRBJ1-1; 11 bases agree with TRBD1. There are 14 residues in the CDR3. Germline V lookup: CDR1 WNHNN, CDR2 SYGVQD (reference sequence). With 3 bases clipped from V and 4 bases from J, the junction kept 1 base outside the gene matches.

The sample holds a few counts of this clone. The chain carries TRBV4-1 and TRBJ2-3; 16 bases fit TRBD2. Losses at the gene ends were 0 bases for V and 1 base for J; bases not matched to a gene: 13. The germline V gene encodes CDR1 MGHRA and CDR2 YSYEKL. This CDR3 spans 22 amino acids. The DNA of the CDR3 is TGCGCCAGCAGCCAAGAGAGACCGGGACTAGCGGGAGGGCGAAGAGGCACAGATACGCAGTATTTT. Amino acid sequence: CASSQERPGLAGGRRGTDTQYF.

This sequence joins TRBV4-1 and TRBJ1-1, with D tentatively TRBD1 (6 bases). The ends were cut back, 3 bases at V and 4 bases at J, with 15 bases in the middle. Germline V gene sequence: CDR1 MGHRA, CDR2 YSYEKL. CDR3 size: 15 residues. The CDR3 sequence: CASSHDHRAATEAFF. The CDR3 nucleotides read TGCGCCAGCAGCCATGACCACAGGGCGGCCACTGAAGCTTTCTTT.

This sequence joins TRBV9 and TRBJ2-5; perhaps TRBD1 as D (5 bases). The CDR3 is 12 amino acids. CDR1 and CDR2 from the germline V gene are SGDLS and YYNGEE. Trimming removed 3 bases at V and 5 bases at J, with 8 bases between. CDR3 nucleotides: TGTGCCAGCAGCGCAGGGTGGGAGACCCAGTACTTC. Translated, it gives CASSAGWETQYF.

The chain combines TRBV10-2 with TRBJ1-2; the D is unclear. CDR1 and CDR2 (germline): WSHSY, SAAADI. The CDR3 has 14 amino acids. Trimming took off 3 bases at V and 7 bases at J, with 15 bases between the two ends. CDR3 DNA: TGCGCCAGCAGTGACGGACGGCCAACTACTGGCTACACCTTC. Translation: CASSDGRPTTGYTF.

CDR3 coding DNA: TGTGCCTGGGCCCAGGGGGCAGGTGGCTACACCTTC. The encoded protein is CAWAQGAGGYTF. The genes are TRBV30 and TRBJ1-2; 8 nucleotides match TRBD1. This CDR3 region has 12 residues. Losses at the gene ends were 5 bases for V and 7 bases for J; bases not matched to a gene: 6. Germline V lookup: CDR1 GTSNPN, CDR2 SVGIG (reference sequence). The entire variable domain, with the rest obtained from reference TRBV30 and TRBJ1-2, is as follows: SQTIHQWPATLVQPVGSPLSLECTVEGTSNPNLYWYRQAAGRGLQLLFYSVGIGQISSEVPQNLSASRPQDRQFILSSKKLLLSDSGFYLCAWAQGAGGYTFGSGTRLTVV.

This clone appeared a single time. The genes are TRBV18 and TRBJ2-5, with TRBD1 as a possible D gene (5 bases). The J call may be in error: the DNA end matches TRBJ2-7 better. CDR1 and CDR2 from the germline V gene are KGHSH and LQKENI. The CDR3 is 14 residues long. The DNA for the CDR3 is TGTGCCAGCTCCCCTACGACAGCCGCCGACGAGCAGTACTTC. It is translated as CASSPTTAADEQYF.